This T cell receptor (beta chain) emerged from a study of STAT5B mutations in CD4+ large granular lymphocyte leukemia. In the study's own analysis: Productive clonotypes were detectable down to 2.59 x 10-5 frequency. Only in-frame clones appear in the TCRdb table, and some are missing; sequencing was by immunoSEQ multiplex PCR. From that table come the V and J calls and clone size; the DNA was used to work out D and trimming. The sample contains approximately 40,000 clones, roughly 79% of which appear only once. The study, taken as a whole, reports: Patient CD4-sorted repertoires looked more clonal than healthy CD4+ repertoires, even without putative leukemic clones. TRBV06-family usage was enriched in top patient clones (8/27) versus controls (2/35).

For this clone: What it recognizes is unknown.

This CDR3 contains 15 residues. Trimming at V came to 5 bases and at J to 4 bases, leaving 8 bases not matched to a gene. CDR1 is LNHDA, CDR2 SQIVND, per germline (reference sequence). The source is a human donor in good health. The chain couples TRBV19 to TRBJ1-5, with 7 nucleotides matching TRBD1. The sequenced sample was CD4+ T cells from blood buffy coats. This chain's CDR3 is CASSLTGQLNQPQHF. The CDR3 DNA is TGTGCCAGTAGTTTAACGGGACAGTTAAATCAGCCCCAGCATTTT.